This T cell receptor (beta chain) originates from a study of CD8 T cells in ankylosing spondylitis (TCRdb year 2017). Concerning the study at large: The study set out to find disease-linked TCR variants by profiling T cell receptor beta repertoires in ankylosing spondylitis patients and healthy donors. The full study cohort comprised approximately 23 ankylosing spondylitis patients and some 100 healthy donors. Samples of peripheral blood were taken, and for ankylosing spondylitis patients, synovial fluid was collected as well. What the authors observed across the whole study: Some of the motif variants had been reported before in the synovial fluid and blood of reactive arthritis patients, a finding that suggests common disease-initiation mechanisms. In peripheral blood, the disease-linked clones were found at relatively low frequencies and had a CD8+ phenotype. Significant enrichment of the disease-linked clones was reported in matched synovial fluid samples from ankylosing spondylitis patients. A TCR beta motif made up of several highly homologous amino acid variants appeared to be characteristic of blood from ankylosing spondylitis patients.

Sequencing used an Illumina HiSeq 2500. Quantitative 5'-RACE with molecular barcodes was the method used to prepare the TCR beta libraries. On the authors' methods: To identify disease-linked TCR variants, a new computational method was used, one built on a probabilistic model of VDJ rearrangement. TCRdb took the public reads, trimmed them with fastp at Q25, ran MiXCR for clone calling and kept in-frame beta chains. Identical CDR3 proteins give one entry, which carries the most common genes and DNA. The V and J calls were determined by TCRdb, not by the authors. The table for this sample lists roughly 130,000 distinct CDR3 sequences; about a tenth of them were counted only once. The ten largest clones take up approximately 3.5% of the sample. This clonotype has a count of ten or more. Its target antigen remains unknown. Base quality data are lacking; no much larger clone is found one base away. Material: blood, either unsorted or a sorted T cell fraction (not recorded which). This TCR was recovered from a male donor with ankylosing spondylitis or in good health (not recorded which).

DNA sequence: TGTGCCAGCAGCTTAGGACTAGCACTAGATACGCAGTATTTT. Translated, it reads CASSLGLALDTQYF. Recombination connected TRBV7-2 to TRBJ2-3, and TRBD2 matches 7 of the central bases. The germline V gene yields SGHTA for CDR1 and FQGNSA for CDR2. From the cysteine up to the phenylalanine, the CDR3 has a length of 14 residues. The sequence is cut down to CDR3 DNA, 42 bases in frame from base 1. Here V drops 1 base and J drops 5 bases, and the junction holds 3 bases not matched to any gene. Full variable domain (CDR3 extended with the reference TRBV7-2 and TRBJ2-3 proteins): GAGVSQSPSNKVTEKGKDVELRCDPISGHTALYWYRQSLGQGLEFLIYFQGNSAPDKSGLPSDRFSAERTGGSVSTLTIQRTQQEDSAVYLCASSLGLALDTQYFGPGTRLTVL.